The 9 T cell receptor beta chains listed next were all sequenced from one sample in a study of blood T cells in healthy people across ages. A J-beta primer mix and a sample-barcoded 5' primer were used in a second PCR of about 7 to 12 cycles. MiXCR was run by TCRdb on the 5' RACE reads, yielding one entry per CDR3 protein. This sample carries about 1.8 million distinct CDR3 sequences, approximately 50% of them seen once, and the ten largest clones take more than 2%. The sample was blood. These receptors originate from a woman in her 40s in good health.

A remark on this clonotype: One end of the junction is discordant with germline, which a read error may explain. The chain joins TRBV7-9 to TRBJ2-1; 8 positions agree with TRBD2. The germline V gene encodes CDR1 SEHNR and CDR2 FQNEAQ (reference sequence). This CDR3 has 16 residues. DNA for the CDR3: TGTGCCATCAGCGGGGGCGGGGGGACCCGCTTGGATGAGCAGTTCTTC. Encoded protein: CAISGGGGTRLDEQFF.

Concerning this clonotype itself: The junction does not match germline at one end; this may be a read error. This sequence joins TRBV7-6 and TRBJ1-5, with D possibly TRBD1 on 6 matching bases. The V gene's germline CDR1 is SGHVS and CDR2 FNYEAQ. The CDR3 runs to 13 residues. CDR3 amino acids: CASSLVFGQPRHF. The CDR3 DNA reads TGTGCCAGCAGCTTAGTTTTCGGACAGCCCCGGCATTTT.

This clonotype has more than one count but fewer than ten. The V call is TRBV10-3, the J call TRBJ2-5; D is perhaps TRBD1 (5 bases). With 8 bases removed from V and 3 bases from J, the gap between germline ends came to 10 bases. The length of the CDR3 is 12 residues. From germline, CDR1 is ENHRY and CDR2 SYGVKD. The CDR3 sequence is CAIGAREETQYF. The CDR3 nucleotides are TGTGCCATCGGCGCCAGGGAAGAGACCCAGTACTTC.

The V and J genes are TRBV28 and TRBJ2-7; 12 bases are a match to TRBD2. Germline CDR1 reads MDHEN; CDR2 reads SYDVKM. The CDR3 runs 17 residues. Trimming cost V 6 bases and J 5 bases; bases outside gene matches: 14. The CDR3 region is CASRAGLAGNAYNEQYF. CDR3 DNA: TGTGCCAGCAGAGCCGGACTAGCGGGGAATGCCTACAACGAGCAGTACTTC.

At least ten counts were recorded for this clonotype. V is TRBV20-1 and J is TRBJ1-2, with D possibly TRBD1 on 5 matching bases. Germline assignment: CDR1 DFQATT and CDR2 SNEGSKA (reference sequence). There are 14 residues in the CDR3. The V end was cut by 6 bases, the J end by 4 bases, with 18 bases between. The CDR3 nucleotides are TGCAGTGCCAATCGGGACTCCAGCCCCTATGGCTACACCTTC. Its protein product is CSANRDSSPYGYTF.

This chain links TRBV20-1 with TRBJ2-1, with 11 positions matching TRBD2. The CDR3 runs 16 residues. With 2 bases clipped from V and 4 bases from J, the junction kept 7 bases outside the gene matches. CDR1 is DFQATT, CDR2 SNEGSKA, per germline (reference sequence). CDR3 nucleotide sequence: TGCAGTGCTAGAAATCCGGGACTAGCGGCTTACAATGAGCAGTTCTTC. It is translated as CSARNPGLAAYNEQFF.

Concerning this clonotype: Since a much larger clone is just one base distant, this may be a read error. The CDR3 DNA reads TGCAGTGCTAGAGTGTTGGGACGGGGGCAATCCTACGAGCAGTACTTC. This sequence encodes CSARVLGRGQSYEQYF. V usage is TRBV20-1 and J usage is TRBJ2-7, with D perhaps TRBD1 or TRBD2 (6 bases each). The CDR3 consists of 16 residues. CDR1 is DFQATT and CDR2 is SNEGSKA in the germline V gene (reference sequence). V was cut by 1 base and J by 1 base, with 17 bases left in between.

This clonotype was seen more than once but under ten times. This chain uses TRBV20-1 with TRBJ1-2; D unresolved. Germline CDR1 DFQATT, CDR2 SNEGSKA (reference sequence). This CDR3 is built from 12 residues. V lost 6 bases and J lost 2, with 10 bases in between. The CDR3 DNA follows: TGCAGTGCCCTTAGTAGGAACTATGGCTACACCTTC. Translation gives CSALSRNYGYTF.

This chain joins TRBV6-2 or TRBV6-3 and TRBJ2-1, with TRBD1 identical over 10 bases. The V and J ends lost 8 bases and 4 bases, in that order; junction bases with no gene match: 8. Germline assignment: CDR1 MNHEY and CDR2 SVGEGT. CDR3 length equals 15 residues. The CDR3 loop reads CASGSRQGAYNEQFF. The CDR3 DNA reads TGTGCCAGCGGATCCAGACAGGGGGCGTACAATGAGCAGTTCTTC.